Described below is a single T cell receptor beta chain sequence and its context. Its specificity is unknown. This table comes from immunoSEQ multiplex PCR, and its TCRdb copy is limited to in-frame clones, with some not included. In the table there are around 2.1 million clones, 90% to 96% of which are singletons. Germline values: CDR1 SQVTM, CDR2 ANQGSEA. Trimming cost V 8 bases and J 2 bases, with 28 bases left between them. This CDR3 is built from 19 residues. Those who donated, Caucasian adults without exception, all lived in Nashville, Tennessee. The sample originates from a study of shared clonotypes between healthy human individuals. Findings and caveats of the study: Some naive CD4 clonotypes, 4% to 6%, turned up in common across a few donors. Naive subsets generally exceeded memory subsets in estimated richness.

This sequence originates from a man between 18 and 35 years old in good health. The chain joins TRBV29-1 to TRBJ1-6, with unresolved D. The source material was naive CD4+ T cells sorted from blood. Subset given: CD45RA+ positively selected. The CDR3 protein is CSLSTGARESLAYNSPLHF. The CDR3 nucleotides are TGCAGCTTAAGCACTGGTGCCCGAGAGTCACTGGCCTATAATTCACCCCTCCACTTT.